These 5 T cell receptor beta chains came from one sample sequenced in a study of cytomegalovirus exposure and HLA in healthy donors. The PCR made use of 60 Vbeta and 13 Jbeta primers. Profiled with immunoSEQ multiplex PCR; TCRdb holds only in-frame clones, not every one. In the table there are some 140,000 clones, around 80% of which are singletons. The specimen sequenced was PBMCs. These receptor sequences come from a male donor in good health and CMV-seropositive.

A remark on this clone: One end of the junction does not line up with germline, which may come from a read error. The rearrangement links TRBV7-9 to TRBJ2-2; D is possibly TRBD2 (6 bases). The CDR3 length is 15 residues. The germline CDR1 and CDR2 sequences are SEHNR and FQNEAQ (reference sequence). This CDR3 reads CSSSPSLAYTGELFF. The DNA of the CDR3 is TGTTCCAGCAGCCCATCACTAGCTTACACCGGGGAGCTGTTTTTT.

J is TRBJ1-2 and V is TRBV5-1; 8 nucleotides align to TRBD1. Germline V gene data show CDR1 as SGHRS and CDR2 as YFSETQ. The CDR3 length is 13 residues. Trimming removed 4 bases from V and 5 bases from J; junction bases left unmatched: 4. DNA of the CDR3: TGCGCCAGCAGCCAGGACAGGGTTTATGGCTACACCTTC. Translating gives CASSQDRVYGYTF.

The V and J genes are TRBV7-8 and TRBJ2-5; D is undetermined. V dropped 4 bases and J dropped 3 bases, with 3 bases sitting between them. From germline, CDR1 is SGHVS and CDR2 FQNEAQ. CDR3 length: 11 amino acids. CDR3 loop: CASSSEETQYF. The CDR3 DNA follows: TGTGCCAGCAGCTCCGAAGAGACCCAGTACTTC.

The CDR3 is CASSAAGGSTDTQYF. The CDR3 bases are TGTGCCAGCAGTGCAGCCGGGGGTAGCACAGATACGCAGTATTTT. The genes are TRBV2 and TRBJ2-3; possibly TRBD2 for D (6 bases). With 4 bases removed from V and 0 bases from J, the gap between germline ends came to 11 bases. This CDR3 spans 15 amino acids. The germline CDR1 and CDR2 sequences are SNHLY and FYNNEI.

This chain joins TRBV18 and TRBJ2-7, with 9 bases matching TRBD2. Losses at the gene ends were 3 bases for V and 3 bases for J; bases not matched to a gene: 12. The germline V gene encodes CDR1 KGHSH and CDR2 LQKENI. This CDR3 has 17 residues. The CDR3, as DNA: TGTGCCAGCTCACCGAACTCGGGACTAGCTGTTCTCTACGAGCAGTACTTC. This encodes CASSPNSGLAVLYEQYF.